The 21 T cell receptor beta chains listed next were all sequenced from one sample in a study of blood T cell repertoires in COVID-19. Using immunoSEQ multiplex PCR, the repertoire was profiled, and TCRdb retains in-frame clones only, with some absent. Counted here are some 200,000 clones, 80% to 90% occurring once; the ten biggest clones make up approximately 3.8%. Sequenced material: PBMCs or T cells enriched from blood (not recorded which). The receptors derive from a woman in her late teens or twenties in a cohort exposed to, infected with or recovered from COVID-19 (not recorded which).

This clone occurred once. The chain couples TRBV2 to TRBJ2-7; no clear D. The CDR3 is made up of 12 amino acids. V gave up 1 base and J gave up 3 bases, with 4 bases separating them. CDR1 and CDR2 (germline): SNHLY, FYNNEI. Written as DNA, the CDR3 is TGTGCCAGCAGTGAAGAACACTACGAGCAGTACTTC. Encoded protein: CASSEEHYEQYF.

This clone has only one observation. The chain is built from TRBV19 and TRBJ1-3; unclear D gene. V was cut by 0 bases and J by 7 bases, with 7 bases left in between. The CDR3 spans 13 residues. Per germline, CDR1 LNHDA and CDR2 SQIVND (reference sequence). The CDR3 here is CASSIDLENTIYF. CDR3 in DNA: TGTGCCAGTAGTATAGATCTCGAGAACACCATATATTTT.

CDR3 DNA: TGCGCCAGCAGCTTGGATCAGGGGTCGTATCATGGCTACACCTTC. Its protein product is CASSLDQGSYHGYTF. This rearrangement joins TRBV5-1 to TRBJ1-2, with D tentatively TRBD1 (6 bases). The CDR3 contains 15 residues. With 0 bases removed from V and 6 bases from J, the gap between germline ends came to 15 bases. The germline V gene encodes CDR1 SGHRS and CDR2 YFSETQ.

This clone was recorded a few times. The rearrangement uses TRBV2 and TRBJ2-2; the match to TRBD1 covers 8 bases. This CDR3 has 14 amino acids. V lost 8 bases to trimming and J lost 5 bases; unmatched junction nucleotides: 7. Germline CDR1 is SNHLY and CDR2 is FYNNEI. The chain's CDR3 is CASAGTGRTGELFF. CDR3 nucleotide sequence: TGTGCCAGCGCCGGGACAGGACGGACCGGGGAGCTGTTTTTT.

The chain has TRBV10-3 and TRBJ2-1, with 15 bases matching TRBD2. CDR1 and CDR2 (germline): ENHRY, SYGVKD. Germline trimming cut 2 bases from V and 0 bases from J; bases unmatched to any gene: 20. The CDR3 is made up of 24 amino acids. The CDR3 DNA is TGTGCCATCAGTGAGGCTAGGGGGCGTCCGGGACTAGCGGGGGGCCGGAGCTCCTACAATGAGCAGTTCTTC. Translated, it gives CAISEARGRPGLAGGRSSYNEQFF.

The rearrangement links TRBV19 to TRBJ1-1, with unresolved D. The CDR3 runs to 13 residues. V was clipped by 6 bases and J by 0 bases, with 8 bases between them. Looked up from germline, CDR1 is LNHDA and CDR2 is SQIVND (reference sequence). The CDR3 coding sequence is TGTGCCAGTAGCCCTATCATGAACACTGAAGCTTTCTTT. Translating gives CASSPIMNTEAFF. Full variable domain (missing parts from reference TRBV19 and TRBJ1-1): DGGITQSPKYLFRKEGQNVTLSCEQNLNHDAMYWYRQDPGQGLRLIYYSQIVNDFQKGDIAEGYSVSREKKESFPLTVTSAQKNPTAFYLCASSPIMNTEAFFGQGTRLTVV.

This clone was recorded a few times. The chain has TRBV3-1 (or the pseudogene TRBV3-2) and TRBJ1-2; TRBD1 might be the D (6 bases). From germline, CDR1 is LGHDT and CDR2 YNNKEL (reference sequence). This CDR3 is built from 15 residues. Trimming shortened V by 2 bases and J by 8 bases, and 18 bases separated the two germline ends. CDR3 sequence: CASSQMFQGKEGYTF. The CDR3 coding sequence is TGTGCCAGCAGCCAAATGTTCCAGGGGAAAGAAGGCTACACCTTC.

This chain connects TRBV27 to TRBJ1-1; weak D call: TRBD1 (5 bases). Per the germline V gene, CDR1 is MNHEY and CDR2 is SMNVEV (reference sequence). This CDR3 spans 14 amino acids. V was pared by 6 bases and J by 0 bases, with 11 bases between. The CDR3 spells CASRVGVMNTEAFF. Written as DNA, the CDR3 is TGTGCCAGCAGGGTAGGGGTCATGAACACTGAAGCTTTCTTT.

CDR3 DNA sequence: TGTGCCACCAGTGATCCAACTAGCGGACCCTACGAGCAGTACTTC. Translated, it gives CATSDPTSGPYEQYF. The chain has TRBV24-1 and TRBJ2-7; 8 nucleotides line up with TRBD2. Per germline, CDR1 KGHDR and CDR2 SFDVKD. This CDR3 has 15 amino acids. V lost 3 bases and J lost 2; bases outside the gene matches: 5.

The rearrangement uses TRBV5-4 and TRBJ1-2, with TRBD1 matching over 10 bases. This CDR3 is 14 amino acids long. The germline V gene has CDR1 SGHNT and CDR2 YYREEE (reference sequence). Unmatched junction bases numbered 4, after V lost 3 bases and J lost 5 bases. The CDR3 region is CASSSWTGGYGYTF. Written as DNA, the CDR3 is TGTGCCAGCAGCTCCTGGACAGGGGGGTATGGCTACACCTTC. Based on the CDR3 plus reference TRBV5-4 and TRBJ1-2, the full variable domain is ETGVTQSPTHLIKTRGQQVTLRCSSQSGHNTVSWYQQALGQGPQFIFQYYREEENGRGNFPPRFSGLQFPNYSSELNVNALELDDSALYLCASSSWTGGYGYTFGSGTRLTVV.

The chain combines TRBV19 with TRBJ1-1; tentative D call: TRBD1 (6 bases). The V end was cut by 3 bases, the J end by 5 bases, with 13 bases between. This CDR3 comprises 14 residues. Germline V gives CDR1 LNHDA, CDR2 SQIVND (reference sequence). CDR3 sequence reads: CASSIIGQQTEAFF. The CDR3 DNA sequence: TGTGCCAGTAGTATCATAGGACAGCAAACTGAAGCTTTCTTT. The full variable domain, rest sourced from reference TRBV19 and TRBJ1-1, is DGGITQSPKYLFRKEGQNVTLSCEQNLNHDAMYWYRQDPGQGLRLIYYSQIVNDFQKGDIAEGYSVSREKKESFPLTVTSAQKNPTAFYLCASSIIGQQTEAFFGQGTRLTVV.

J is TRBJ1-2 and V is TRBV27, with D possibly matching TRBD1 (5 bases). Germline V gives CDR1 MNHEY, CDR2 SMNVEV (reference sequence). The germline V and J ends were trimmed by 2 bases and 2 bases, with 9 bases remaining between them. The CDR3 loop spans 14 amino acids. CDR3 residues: CASSLTGHNYGYTF. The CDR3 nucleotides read TGTGCCAGCAGTTTAACAGGACACAACTATGGCTACACCTTC.

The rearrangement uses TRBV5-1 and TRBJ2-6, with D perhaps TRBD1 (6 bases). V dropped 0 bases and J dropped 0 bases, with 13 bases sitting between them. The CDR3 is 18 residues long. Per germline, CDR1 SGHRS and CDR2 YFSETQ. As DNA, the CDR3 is TGCGCCAGCAGCTTGGGCGGCAGGGGAGCCTCTGGGGCCAACGTCCTGACTTTC. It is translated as CASSLGGRGASGANVLTF.

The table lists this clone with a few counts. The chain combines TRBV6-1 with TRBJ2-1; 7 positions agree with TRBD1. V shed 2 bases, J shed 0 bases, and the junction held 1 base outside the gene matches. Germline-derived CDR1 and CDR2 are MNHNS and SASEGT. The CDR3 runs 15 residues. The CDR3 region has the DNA TGTGCCAGCAGTGAAAGGGACAGCTCCTACAATGAGCAGTTCTTC. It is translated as CASSERDSSYNEQFF.

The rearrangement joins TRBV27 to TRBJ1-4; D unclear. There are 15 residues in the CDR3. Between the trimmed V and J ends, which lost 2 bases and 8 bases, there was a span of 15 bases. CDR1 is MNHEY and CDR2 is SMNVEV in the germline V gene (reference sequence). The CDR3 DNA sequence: TGTGCCAGCAGTTTAAATCCGACTTCGGGGGAAAAACTGTTTTTT. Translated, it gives CASSLNPTSGEKLFF.

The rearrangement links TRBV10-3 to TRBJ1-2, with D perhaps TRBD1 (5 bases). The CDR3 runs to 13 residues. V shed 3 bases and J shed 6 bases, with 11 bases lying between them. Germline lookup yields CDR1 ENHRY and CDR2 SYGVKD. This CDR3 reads CAISDSRTNGYTF. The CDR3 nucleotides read TGTGCCATCAGTGATTCTAGGACAAATGGCTACACCTTC.

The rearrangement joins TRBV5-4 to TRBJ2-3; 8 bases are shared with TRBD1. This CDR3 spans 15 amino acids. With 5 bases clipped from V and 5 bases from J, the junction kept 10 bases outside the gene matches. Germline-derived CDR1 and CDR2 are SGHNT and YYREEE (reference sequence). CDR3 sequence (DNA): TGTGCCAGCAGTGCGACAGGGGCGCTGGGAGATACGCAGTATTTT. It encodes CASSATGALGDTQYF.

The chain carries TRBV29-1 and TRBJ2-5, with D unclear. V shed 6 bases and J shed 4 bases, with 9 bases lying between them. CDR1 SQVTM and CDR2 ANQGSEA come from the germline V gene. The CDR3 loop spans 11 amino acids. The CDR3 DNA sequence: TGCAGCGTGTTTAATCTAGAGACCCAGTACTTC. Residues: CSVFNLETQYF. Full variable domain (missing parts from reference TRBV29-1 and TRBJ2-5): SAVISQKPSRDICQRGTSLTIQCQVDSQVTMMFWYRQQPGQSLTLIATANQGSEATYESGFVIDKFPISRPNLTFSTLTVSNMSPEDSSIYLCSVFNLETQYFGPGTRLLVL.

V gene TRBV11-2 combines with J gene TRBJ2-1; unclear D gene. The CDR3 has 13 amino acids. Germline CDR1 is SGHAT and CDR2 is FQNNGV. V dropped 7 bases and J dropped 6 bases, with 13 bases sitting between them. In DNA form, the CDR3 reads TGTGCCAGCACCGTAATAGACATCAATGAGCAGTTCTTC. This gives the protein CASTVIDINEQFF.

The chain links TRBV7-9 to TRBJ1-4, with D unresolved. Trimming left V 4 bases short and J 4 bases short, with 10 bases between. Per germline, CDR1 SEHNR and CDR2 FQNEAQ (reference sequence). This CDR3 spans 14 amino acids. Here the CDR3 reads CASSSPGINEKLFF. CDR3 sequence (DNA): TGTGCCAGCAGCTCCCCCGGGATTAATGAAAAACTGTTTTTT.

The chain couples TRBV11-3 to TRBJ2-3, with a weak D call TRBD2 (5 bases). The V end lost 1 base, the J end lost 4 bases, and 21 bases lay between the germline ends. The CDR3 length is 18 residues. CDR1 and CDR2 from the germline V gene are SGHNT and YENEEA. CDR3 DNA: TGTGCCAGCAGCTTAGGCCGACCTGGGTGGGAGCGCGCAGATACGCAGTATTTT. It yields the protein CASSLGRPGWERADTQYF.